This T cell receptor beta chain was observed in a study of early T cells in non-severe SARS-CoV-2 infection. Study-level background: Chains from this unsorted whole-blood bulk RNA could not be paired.

CDR1 is DFQATT and CDR2 is SNEGSKA in the germline V gene (reference sequence). V shed 5 bases, J shed 1 base, and the junction held 4 bases outside the gene matches. The CDR3 covers 14 residues. This clonotype was seen a handful of times. Antigen unknown. Researchers attached unique molecular identifiers to individual cDNA molecules. MiXCR, run by TCRdb on the 5' RACE reads, gives a single entry per CDR3 protein. The data contain roughly 65,000 distinct CDR3 sequences, around 9.9% of them seen just once; the ten biggest clones take up 6.4%. Whole-study findings and limits: Matches to VDJdb favored anti-spike CD8 responses and missed private and CD4 specificities.

The chain couples TRBV20-1 to TRBJ2-7, with 11 bases identical to TRBD2. The TCR sequence derives from an adult who was a healthcare worker with PCR-confirmed SARS-CoV-2 infection or an uninfected control (not recorded which). The sample comprised whole blood. For the CDR3, the DNA is TGCAGTGCTCCCAGGACTAGCGGGTCCTACGAGCAGTACTTC. This codes for CSAPRTSGSYEQYF.